These 30 T cell receptor beta chains originate from one sample sequenced in a study of T cells in Graves' hyperthyroidism and ophthalmopathy. Amplification targeted TCR beta CDR3 regions from RNA transcripts. The HTBI primer set drove a first-round RT-PCR of the TCR CDR3. TCRdb independently ran MiXCR on the multiplex PCR reads; one entry per CDR3 protein. Of around 34,000 distinct CDR3 sequences detected, around 53% appear once; the ten largest clones hold about 25%. The material sequenced was blood. Every receptor here comes from a woman aged 40-49 years with Graves' ophthalmopathy.

With regard to this clonotype: This may arise from a read error, as a much more abundant clone is one base away. This chain joins TRBV28 and TRBJ2-1, with D perhaps matching TRBD2 (5 bases). CDR3 length: 14 residues. Looked up from germline, CDR1 is MDHEN and CDR2 is SYDVKM. CDR3 DNA: TGTGCCAGCAGTTTATTACTAGTATCGAATGAGCAGCTCTTC. Its protein product is CASSLLLVSNEQLF.

Notes on this clonotype: The CDR3 does not close with the conserved phenylalanine or tryptophan, likely indicating a read error. Because the CDR3's place on the DNA is in doubt, the DNA is left out and the CDR3 is given as listed by TCRdb. The chain carries TRBV6-2 or TRBV6-3 and TRBJ2-7. Germline-derived CDR1 and CDR2 are MNHEY and SVGEGT. The CDR3 sequence runs 11 residues, both termini included. CDR3 amino acids: CASSGSYERYS.

On this clonotype itself: An end of the junction does not agree with germline; a read error may underlie this. The V call is TRBV20-1, the J call TRBJ1-5; the match to TRBD1 covers 8 bases. The CDR3 is made up of 14 amino acids. The germline V gene has CDR1 DFQATT and CDR2 SNEGSKA (reference sequence). CDR3 region: CSDRQGNSNQPQHF. The CDR3 DNA sequence: TGCAGTGATAGACAGGGGAACAGCAATCAGCCCCAGCATTTT.

In its sample, this clonotype is medium-sized. The rearrangement joins TRBV7-2 to TRBJ1-2; no firm D call. CDR3 length: 14 amino acids. Per germline, CDR1 SGHTA and CDR2 FQGNSA. Between the trimmed V and J ends, which lost 4 bases and 3 bases, there was a span of 12 bases. The CDR3 nucleotides are TGTGCCAGCAGCTCGGGAGTGGGGTACTATGGCTACACCTTC. Translated, it gives CASSSGVGYYGYTF.

The chain has TRBV12-3 or TRBV12-4 and TRBJ2-5; perhaps TRBD2 as D (5 bases). The ends were cut back, 6 bases at V and 5 bases at J, with 10 bases in the middle. This CDR3 has 12 amino acids. The CDR3 nucleotides read TGTGCCAGCAGACGCGAGCGGGAGACCCAGTACTTC. Translated: CASRRERETQYF.

V usage is TRBV7-2 and J usage is TRBJ2-1, with 12 bases that match TRBD2. Losses at the gene ends were 1 base for V and 0 bases for J; bases not matched to a gene: 4. The CDR3 length is 18 residues. Germline V CDR1 and CDR2: SGHTA, FQGNSA. In DNA form, the CDR3 reads TGTGCCAGCAGCTTAGAACTAGCGGGGGGCAACTCCTACAATGAGCAGTTCTTC. Protein product: CASSLELAGGNSYNEQFF.

This clonotype was seen repeatedly, ten times or more. The chain employs TRBV30 and TRBJ1-1; D not certain. From germline, CDR1 is GTSNPN and CDR2 SVGIG (reference sequence). Between the trimmed V and J ends, which lost 3 bases and 0 bases, there was a span of 5 bases. This CDR3 is 12 amino acids long. The CDR3 protein is CAWSGVNTEAFF. CDR3 nucleotide sequence: TGTGCCTGGAGCGGGGTGAACACTGAAGCTTTCTTT. Filled out from reference TRBV30 and TRBJ1-1, the complete variable domain reads SQTIHQWPATLVQPVGSPLSLECTVEGTSNPNLYWYRQAAGRGLQLLFYSVGIGQISSEVPQNLSASRPQDRQFILSSKKLLLSDSGFYLCAWSGVNTEAFFGQGTRLTVV.

The rearrangement uses TRBV11-3 and TRBJ2-7; the D gene could be TRBD1 or TRBD2 (7 bases each). Trimming took 5 bases from V and 2 from J, leaving 13 bases between them. Germline-derived CDR1 and CDR2 are SGHNT and YENEEA. This CDR3 is 14 amino acids long. Here the CDR3 reads CASSPGGGTYEQYF. For the CDR3, the DNA is TGTGCCAGCAGCCCAGGGGGGGGCACCTACGAGCAGTACTTC.

This sequence joins TRBV19 and TRBJ2-3, with D perhaps assigned TRBD1 or TRBD2 (6 bases each). Trimming pared 7 bases from V and 4 bases from J, leaving 21 bases between. CDR3 length equals 16 residues. Per the germline V gene, CDR1 is LNHDA and CDR2 is SQIVND (reference sequence). The CDR3 region is CASTSPWGAGADTQYF. In DNA form, the CDR3 reads TGTGCCAGTACCTCCCCGTGGGGGGCAGGGGCAGATACGCAGTATTTT.

This chain uses TRBV20-1 with TRBJ2-1; 15 nucleotides line up with TRBD2. From germline, CDR1 is DFQATT and CDR2 SNEGSKA (reference sequence). Trimming took 5 bases from V and 2 from J; bases not matched to a gene: 1. The CDR3 length is 15 residues. CDR3 coding DNA: TGCAGTGCTCGGACTAGCGGGGGGGCCTACAATGAGCAGTTCTTC. This translates into CSARTSGGAYNEQFF.

Judged by abundance, this clonotype is medium-sized. The chain employs TRBV19 and TRBJ2-1, with a weak D call TRBD1 (5 bases). This CDR3 comprises 15 residues. The germline CDR1 and CDR2 sequences are LNHDA and SQIVND (reference sequence). The V and J ends lost 3 bases and 4 bases respectively, with 13 bases between them. The DNA for the CDR3 is TGTGCCAGTAGTATCCTCAGGACACTGTACAATGAGCAGTTCTTC. Residues: CASSILRTLYNEQFF.

This clonotype has ten or more counts. The rearrangement links TRBV4-2 to TRBJ1-1; 8 nucleotides match TRBD1. Germline V gene lookup returns CDR1 LGHNA and CDR2 YNFKEQ. This CDR3 comprises 18 residues. V was clipped by 0 bases and J by 8 bases; unmatched bases: 17. CDR3 loop: CASSQDYQGATPQHEAFF. The DNA of the CDR3 is TGTGCCAGCAGCCAAGATTACCAGGGGGCGACTCCTCAACACGAAGCTTTCTTT.

The sample holds many counts of this clonotype. The chain links TRBV3-1 to TRBJ2-7, with D perhaps matching TRBD2 (6 bases). V was clipped by 3 bases and J by 4 bases, with 16 bases between them. The CDR3 covers 15 residues. Germline V lookup: CDR1 LGHDT, CDR2 YNNKEL (reference sequence). The CDR3 sequence: CASSHPGTSSYEQYF. For the CDR3, the DNA is TGTGCCAGCAGCCATCCCGGGACTTCCTCTTACGAGCAGTACTTC.

The chain combines TRBV7-6 with TRBJ2-7; 7 bases fit TRBD2. Germline CDR1 and CDR2: SGHVS and FNYEAQ. This CDR3 has 15 residues. Germline trimming cut 5 bases from V and 4 bases from J; bases unmatched to any gene: 11. The CDR3 nucleotides are TGTGCCAGCAGCCTGAAGTCCGGGGGGATATACGAGCAGTACTTC. Translation: CASSLKSGGIYEQYF.

In this sample, this clonotype turned up many times. The chain joins TRBV7-9 to TRBJ2-4; tentatively, D is TRBD1 (6 bases). Trimming stripped 8 bases from V and 3 bases from J, with 11 bases between. The CDR3 runs to 13 residues. Germline V gives CDR1 SEHNR, CDR2 FQNEAQ (reference sequence). CDR3 DNA sequence: TGTGCCAGCGTCAGGGGTGGCAAAAACATTCAGTACTTC. Translation: CASVRGGKNIQYF. Full variable domain (rest looked up from reference TRBV7-9 and TRBJ2-4): DTGVSQNPRHKITKRGQNVTFRCDPISEHNRLYWYRQTLGQGPEFLTYFQNEAQLEKSRLLSDRFSAERPKGSFSTLEIQRTEQGDSAMYLCASVRGGKNIQYFGAGTRLSVL.

This clonotype has ten or more counts. This sequence joins TRBV20-1 and TRBJ1-3, with 8 bases matching TRBD1. The germline gives CDR1 DFQATT, CDR2 SNEGSKA (reference sequence). The CDR3 is made up of 13 amino acids. The J segment lost 2 bases and the V segment lost 5 bases, leaving 2 bases of the junction unmatched. CDR3 DNA: TGCAGTGCTCCACAGGGGGCTGGAAACACCATATATTTT. It is translated as CSAPQGAGNTIYF.

This clonotype occurred once. The chain couples TRBV29-1 to TRBJ2-1; 14 positions agree with TRBD2. Trimming at V came to 6 bases and at J to 0 bases, leaving 1 base not matched to a gene. The CDR3 is 15 residues long. Per germline, CDR1 SQVTM and CDR2 ANQGSEA. The DNA for the CDR3 is TGCAGCGTAGGACTAGCGGGGGGCTCCTACAATGAGCAGTTCTTC. Translation gives CSVGLAGGSYNEQFF.

A remark on this clonotype: The junction does not match germline at one end; this may be a read error. The chain couples TRBV7-3 to TRBJ2-5; D not resolved. There are 10 residues in the CDR3. Per the germline V gene, CDR1 is SGHTA and CDR2 is FQGTGA. The CDR3: CASSLRPRDF. The CDR3 coding sequence is TGTGCCAGCAGCTTAAGGCCCCGGGACTTC.

The chain recombines TRBV7-9 with TRBJ2-7, with TRBD1 matching 9 bases. In germline, CDR1 is SEHNR, CDR2 FQNEAQ (reference sequence). CDR3 length: 14 residues. V gave up 5 bases and J gave up 4 bases; unmatched junction bases: 6. The CDR3 protein is CASSLQGAQYEQYF. The CDR3 coding sequence is TGTGCCAGCAGCCTACAGGGGGCTCAGTACGAGCAGTACTTC.

The V and J genes are TRBV5-1 and TRBJ2-3; a weak D match, TRBD1 (6 bases). CDR1 and CDR2 from the germline V gene are SGHRS and YFSETQ. V gave up 4 bases and J gave up 3 bases, with 9 bases separating them. This CDR3 comprises 13 residues. The CDR3 DNA reads TGCGCCAGCAGCCCGCAGGGGACAGATACGCAGTATTTT. Amino acids: CASSPQGTDTQYF. The variable domain in full, with the rest retrieved from reference TRBV5-1 and TRBJ2-3, is KAGVTQTPRYLIKTRGQQVTLSCSPISGHRSVSWYQQTPGQGLQFLFEYFSETQRNKGNFPGRFSGRQFSNSRSEMNVSTLELGDSALYLCASSPQGTDTQYFGPGTRLTVL.

This clonotype has just one count. The chain links TRBV24-1 to TRBJ2-5, with D uncertain. CDR3 length: 15 amino acids. Trimming cost V 3 bases and J 2 bases, with 12 bases left between them. Per the germline V gene, CDR1 is KGHDR and CDR2 is SFDVKD. In DNA form, the CDR3 reads TGTGCCACCAGTGATCGTCAATGGGGACAAGAGACCCAGTACTTC. It specifies CATSDRQWGQETQYF.

As for this clonotype: It is likely a read error, because the conserved phenylalanine at the end of the CDR3 is missing. It is unclear where the CDR3 begins or ends on the DNA, so no DNA is shown, and the CDR3 is as TCRdb lists it. The chain uses TRBV20-1 and TRBJ1-2. Germline CDR1 DFQATT, CDR2 SNEGSKA (reference sequence). The CDR3 has 10 amino acids, counting both end residues. The CDR3 spells CSAGMDGSTY.

This clonotype showed up just once. The junction and the germline gene differ at one end; a read error may be behind it. V usage is TRBV5-6 and J usage is TRBJ2-7; D is unresolved. The CDR3 loop spans 12 amino acids. The germline CDR1 and CDR2 sequences are SGHDT and YYEEEE. The CDR3 spells CASSSPLHEKYF. The DNA for the CDR3 is TGTGCCAGCAGCTCCCCCCTGCACGAGAAGTACTTC.

About this clonotype: A read error may be the cause here, since a much bigger clone is one base away. The chain has TRBV4-3 and TRBJ1-5, with 9 bases matching TRBD1. The V gene's germline CDR1 is LGHNA and CDR2 YSLEER. CDR3 size: 17 residues. CDR3 in amino acids: CASTQEPGTGHNQPQHF. Written as DNA, the CDR3 is TGCGCCAGCACCCAAGAGCCGGGGACAGGGCACAATCAGCCCCAGCATTTT.

This clonotype was detected many times. V and J are TRBV29-1 and TRBJ2-7, with a possible D match to TRBD1 (5 bases). There are 10 residues in the CDR3. In germline, CDR1 is SQVTM, CDR2 ANQGSEA. V was pared by 8 bases and J by 12 bases, with 17 bases between. DNA for the CDR3: TGCAGCCTCCAGGGTTTTGAAGGGTACTTC. This gives the protein CSLQGFEGYF.

In its sample, this clonotype ranks as medium-sized. The CDR3 DNA is TGTGCCAGCAGCCAAGATCCCCTCTATGGCTACACCTTC. It specifies CASSQDPLYGYTF. The rearrangement links TRBV4-2 to TRBJ1-2, with no clear D. Deletions cut 0 bases from V and 4 bases from J, with 6 bases between. CDR1 is LGHNA and CDR2 is YNFKEQ in the germline V gene. The CDR3 contains 13 residues.

Turning to this clonotype: As the CDR3 is not closed by the conserved phenylalanine or tryptophan, this likely results from a read error. V usage is TRBV5-1 and J usage is TRBJ2-1, with 9 bases identical to TRBD2. Per germline, CDR1 SGHRS and CDR2 YFSETQ. The CDR3 totals 15 residues. CDR3 region: CASSLVLAGNNGQFC. DNA for the CDR3: TGCGCCAGCAGCTTGGTGCTAGCGGGAAACAATGGGCAGTTCTGC.

This clonotype was seen at least ten times. The chain uses TRBV4-3 and TRBJ1-5; D may be TRBD1 (6 bases). The CDR3 extends over 15 amino acids. The V gene lost 4 bases and the J gene lost 0 bases, with 10 bases spanning the gap. CDR1 and CDR2 from the germline V gene are LGHNA and YSLEER. CDR3 sequence reads: CASSPDSYSNQPQHF. The CDR3 nucleotides read TGCGCCAGCAGCCCGGACAGCTATAGCAATCAGCCCCAGCATTTT.

By sample share, this clonotype is medium-sized. The chain joins TRBV7-9 to TRBJ1-2, with D hard to call. The CDR3 loop spans 11 amino acids. Germline lookup yields CDR1 SEHNR and CDR2 FQNEAQ (reference sequence). V lost 1 base and J 7 bases, leaving 4 bases between the germline ends. The CDR3 reads CASSLESGYTF. CDR3 coding DNA: TGTGCCAGCAGCTTAGAGAGTGGCTACACCTTC. The full variable domain, completed using reference TRBV7-9 and TRBJ1-2, is DTGVSQNPRHKITKRGQNVTFRCDPISEHNRLYWYRQTLGQGPEFLTYFQNEAQLEKSRLLSDRFSAERPKGSFSTLEIQRTEQGDSAMYLCASSLESGYTFGSGTRLTVV.

The chain has TRBV27 and TRBJ1-1; D perhaps matches TRBD1 (5 bases). V lost 4 bases and J lost 2, with 11 bases in between. Per germline, CDR1 MNHEY and CDR2 SMNVEV (reference sequence). The CDR3 has 14 residues. DNA for the CDR3: TGTGCCAGCAGTTCCCTGGACATAAACACTGAAGCTTTCTTT. It codes for CASSSLDINTEAFF.